The clone carrying this TCR beta chain was seen a few times. Its specificity is not known. Using immunoSEQ multiplex PCR, the repertoire was profiled, and TCRdb retains in-frame clones only, with some absent. The table has approximately 150,000 clones, 86% seen once; the top ten hold about 5%. This sample was taken from a study of T cell responses to AZD1222 COVID-19 vaccine. The V segment lost 5 bases and the J segment 11 bases; nucleotides outside the gene matches: 7. This CDR3 is 14 amino acids long. The V gene's germline CDR1 is MNHEY and CDR2 SVGAGI. Study-level results: Females outnumbered males among donors, who were mostly white British; clonal diversity was possibly underestimated.

The rearrangement joins TRBV6-5 to TRBJ1-6; 9 nucleotides align to TRBD1. Here the sequenced sample was peripheral blood, taken 28 days after the second AZD1222 dose. The sequence was obtained from an adult who received the AZD1222 COVID-19 vaccine. The CDR3 reads CASSTGQGRTPLHF. The CDR3 region has the DNA TGTGCCAGCAGTACTGGACAGGGGCGGACACCCCTCCACTTT.